Below are 28 T cell receptor beta chains sequenced from a single sample in a study of blood T cells in healthy people across ages. A J-beta primer mix and a sample-barcoded 5' primer were used in a second PCR of roughly 6 to 12 cycles. One entry per CDR3 protein results from TCRdb running MiXCR on the 5' RACE reads. The sample lists 540,000 or so distinct CDR3 sequences, roughly 48% occurring once. The sequenced sample was blood. These receptors originate from a man older than 75 in good health.

Many counts were recorded for this clonotype. For the CDR3, the DNA is TGTGCCAGCAGCCCGACCGGGACAGGGGACGTTACGCAGTATTTT. This sequence encodes CASSPTGTGDVTQYF. The rearrangement links TRBV11-2 to TRBJ2-3, with TRBD1 matching 10 bases. V was clipped by 5 bases and J by 8 bases; unmatched bases: 10. CDR1 is SGHAT and CDR2 is FQNNGV in the germline V gene. This CDR3 spans 15 amino acids.

This clonotype was counted many times. The rearrangement uses TRBV6-5 and TRBJ2-5, with a tentative D call TRBD2 (5 bases). Trimming took 0 bases from V and 5 from J, leaving 25 bases between them. The CDR3 contains 19 residues. Looked up from germline, CDR1 is MNHEY and CDR2 is SVGAGI. CDR3 region: CASSYSRAALVGPRETQYF. For the CDR3, the DNA is TGTGCCAGCAGTTACTCGAGGGCGGCTCTAGTCGGGCCCCGGGAGACCCAGTACTTC.

This chain links TRBV6-2 or TRBV6-3 with TRBJ2-5; TRBD2 is a possible D gene (5 bases). V was clipped by 2 bases and J by 4 bases, with 8 bases between them. CDR1 and CDR2 from the germline V gene are MNHEY and SVGEGT. This CDR3 contains 13 residues. The CDR3 nucleotides are TGTGCCAGCAGTTACGCTAGCCCAGAGACCCAGTACTTC. Residues: CASSYASPETQYF.

The J gene is TRBJ2-1, the V gene TRBV7-3; 11 bases are shared with TRBD2. Trimming removed 1 base from V and 5 bases from J; junction bases left unmatched: 1. The CDR3 is made up of 15 amino acids. Germline CDR1 reads SGHTA; CDR2 reads FQGTGA. CDR3 in amino acids: CASSLIAGGNNEQFF. CDR3 in DNA: TGTGCCAGCAGCTTAATAGCGGGAGGGAACAATGAGCAGTTCTTC.

The chain employs TRBV20-1 and TRBJ2-3, with 7 bases aligning to TRBD1. Trimming at V came to 6 bases and at J to 2 bases, leaving 11 bases not matched to a gene. The CDR3 loop spans 15 amino acids. Germline V gives CDR1 DFQATT, CDR2 SNEGSKA (reference sequence). CDR3 protein: CSATPGQRNTDTQYF. In DNA form, the CDR3 reads TGCAGTGCGACTCCGGGACAGAGAAACACAGATACGCAGTATTTT.

This sequence joins TRBV7-9 and TRBJ2-5; 7 nucleotides match TRBD2. With 2 bases clipped from V and 11 bases from J, the junction kept 8 bases outside the gene matches. Germline V lookup: CDR1 SEHNR, CDR2 FQNEAQ (reference sequence). The CDR3 loop spans 13 amino acids. CDR3 residues: CASSLLTAGEQYF. In nucleotides, the CDR3 is TGTGCCAGCAGCTTACTGACGGCGGGGGAGCAGTACTTC. Together with reference TRBV7-9 and TRBJ2-5, the CDR3 gives the full variable domain: DTGVSQNPRHKITKRGQNVTFRCDPISEHNRLYWYRQTLGQGPEFLTYFQNEAQLEKSRLLSDRFSAERPKGSFSTLEIQRTEQGDSAMYLCASSLLTAGEQYFGPGTRLLVL.

This clonotype was seen once. The chain's CDR3 is CASSYSRGPSYEQYF. The CDR3 coding sequence is TGTGCCAGCAGTTACTCGAGGGGACCCAGCTACGAGCAGTACTTC. The chain recombines TRBV6-2 or TRBV6-3 with TRBJ2-7; either TRBD1 or TRBD2 may supply D (5 bases each). Germline V gene lookup returns CDR1 MNHEY and CDR2 SVGEGT. The CDR3 extends over 15 amino acids. V lost 0 bases to trimming and J lost 3 bases, with 12 bases between them.

CDR3 nucleotide sequence: TGTGCCAGCAGCCAAGATCGGGGTTTGGACAATGAGCAGTACTTC. Protein: CASSQDRGLDNEQYF. The rearrangement links TRBV4-2 to TRBJ2-7, with D possibly called TRBD1 or TRBD2 (5 bases each). V was trimmed by 0 bases and J by 7 bases, leaving 16 bases between them. The V gene's germline CDR1 is LGHNA and CDR2 YNFKEQ. This CDR3 is 15 amino acids long.

The sample holds many counts of this clonotype. The chain is built from TRBV6-6 and TRBJ2-1, with 7 bases lining up with TRBD1. In germline, CDR1 is MNHNY, CDR2 SVGAGI (reference sequence). The CDR3 totals 14 residues. Germline trimming cut 5 bases from V and 2 bases from J; bases unmatched to any gene: 3. CDR3 amino acids: CASSPDRAYNEQFF. The CDR3 DNA reads TGTGCCAGCAGTCCCGACAGGGCCTACAATGAGCAGTTCTTC.

This clonotype has a single count. At one boundary the junction diverges from the germline segment, which might be a read error. This sequence joins TRBV4-3 and TRBJ1-2; D perhaps matches TRBD1 (5 bases). CDR3 length equals 15 residues. CDR1 LGHNA and CDR2 YSLEER come from the germline V gene. The CDR3 here is CASSPSEVGGDGYTF. CDR3 coding DNA: TGCGCTAGCAGCCCCTCCGAGGTCGGGGGAGACGGCTACACCTTC.

This clonotype was seen only a few times. The gene calls are TRBV20-1 and TRBJ2-1, with 12 bases identical to TRBD2. J lost 13 bases, V lost 3 bases, and 10 bases had no gene match. The V gene's germline CDR1 is DFQATT and CDR2 SNEGSKA (reference sequence). The CDR3 sequence is 14 residues long. The CDR3 here is CSASRVLAGGPQFF. As DNA, the CDR3 is TGCAGTGCTAGTCGTGTTCTAGCGGGGGGGCCTCAGTTCTTC.

This chain connects TRBV20-1 to TRBJ2-3, with D unresolved. This CDR3 is 15 amino acids long. Trimming removed 3 bases at V and 1 base at J, with 14 bases between. The germline V gene has CDR1 DFQATT and CDR2 SNEGSKA (reference sequence). The CDR3 nucleotides read TGCAGTGCTAGGCCCCCTACCGCCGGCACAGATACGCAGTATTTT. The encoded protein is CSARPPTAGTDTQYF.

This clonotype was recorded a few times. J is TRBJ2-1 and V is TRBV12-3 or TRBV12-4; 7 nucleotides agree with TRBD2. Trimming cost V 7 bases and J 6 bases; bases outside gene matches: 9. This CDR3 region has 14 residues. In nucleotides, the CDR3 is TGTGCCAGCAAGAGTCAGGGACTATCCAATGAGCAGTTCTTC. This gives the protein CASKSQGLSNEQFF.

This clonotype was counted only a few times. J is TRBJ2-3 and V is TRBV4-1; the match to TRBD2 covers 8 bases. The germline gives CDR1 MGHRA, CDR2 YSYEKL. With V trimmed by 4 bases and J by 0 bases, 12 bases remained unmatched. The CDR3 spans 18 residues. The CDR3 DNA sequence: TGCGCCAGCAGCCGAAGTCAGATAGCGGGGATTAGCACAGATACGCAGTATTTT. This sequence encodes CASSRSQIAGISTDTQYF.

J is TRBJ2-7 and V is TRBV13; 9 bases are shared with TRBD1. The V segment lost 5 bases and the J segment 2 bases; nucleotides outside the gene matches: 10. This CDR3 contains 16 residues. Germline assignment: CDR1 PRHDT and CDR2 FYEKMQ (reference sequence). CDR3 in DNA: TGTGCCAGCAGCGGACCCGGGACAGGGACAGCCTACGAGCAGTACTTC. Translated: CASSGPGTGTAYEQYF.

The V call is TRBV10-3, the J call TRBJ1-5; TRBD1 is a possible D gene (5 bases). The CDR3 covers 16 residues. CDR1 ENHRY and CDR2 SYGVKD come from the germline V gene. Trimming pared 4 bases from V and 5 bases from J, leaving 18 bases between. DNA of the CDR3: TGTGCCATCAGTGTTCAATCCTCAACGGGGGATCAGCCCCAGCATTTT. Protein product: CAISVQSSTGDQPQHF.

This sequence joins TRBV12-3 or TRBV12-4 and TRBJ1-4; 9 bases fit TRBD1. This CDR3 is 14 amino acids long. The J segment lost 8 bases and the V segment lost 6 bases, leaving 7 bases of the junction unmatched. This CDR3 reads CASSSQGAQEKLFF. In DNA form, the CDR3 reads TGTGCCAGCAGCTCACAGGGGGCGCAGGAAAAACTGTTTTTT.

This clonotype showed up many times. The chain joins TRBV6-6 to TRBJ1-1, with TRBD1 identical over 7 bases. Unmatched junction bases numbered 9, after V lost 8 bases and J lost 6 bases. This CDR3 comprises 13 residues. Germline values: CDR1 MNHNY, CDR2 SVGAGI (reference sequence). The CDR3 DNA reads as TGTGCCAGCCAGACAGGGAGGTTCGCTGAAGCTTTCTTT. This sequence encodes CASQTGRFAEAFF.

The rearrangement links TRBV28 to TRBJ2-3; possibly TRBD1 or TRBD2 for D (6 bases each). This CDR3 comprises 12 residues. Germline assignment: CDR1 MDHEN and CDR2 SYDVKM. The V end was cut by 8 bases, the J end by 6 bases, with 12 bases between. The CDR3 DNA reads TGTGCCAGCGGGGGGCCTTTGGATACGCAGTATTTT. Protein sequence: CASGGPLDTQYF.

The CDR3 sequence is CASSPPTGANCEQYF. CDR3 bases: TGTGCCAGCAGTCCCCCGACAGGGGCGAATTGCGAGCAGTACTTC. V gene TRBV6-5 combines with J gene TRBJ2-7, with 8 bases aligning to TRBD1. The CDR3 has 15 residues. Looked up from germline, CDR1 is MNHEY and CDR2 is SVGAGI. V lost 5 bases to trimming and J lost 6 bases; unmatched junction nucleotides: 12.

This clonotype was seen just once. This chain links TRBV6-1 with TRBJ2-7; D ambiguous. This CDR3 has 13 amino acids. CDR1 is MNHNS, CDR2 SASEGT, per germline. Trimming removed 8 bases from V and 3 bases from J, with 14 bases in between. The CDR3 bases are TGTGCCAGCTTCCAGGCGGAGTACTACGAGCAGTACTTC. Residues: CASFQAEYYEQYF.

This clonotype was detected a few times. The chain is built from TRBV7-9 and TRBJ1-1; no reliable D call. Trimming cost V 5 bases and J 2 bases, with 12 bases left between them. CDR1 is SEHNR, CDR2 FQNEAQ, per germline (reference sequence). CDR3 length equals 14 residues. DNA of the CDR3: TGTGCCAGCAGCCCGCCTTTGGACAACACTGAAGCTTTCTTT. Translating it yields CASSPPLDNTEAFF. The variable domain in full, with the rest retrieved from reference TRBV7-9 and TRBJ1-1, is DTGVSQNPRHKITKRGQNVTFRCDPISEHNRLYWYRQTLGQGPEFLTYFQNEAQLEKSRLLSDRFSAERPKGSFSTLEIQRTEQGDSAMYLCASSPPLDNTEAFFGQGTRLTVV.

V gene TRBV12-3 or TRBV12-4 combines with J gene TRBJ2-1; 9 bases map to TRBD2. Trimming cost V 5 bases and J 5 bases; bases outside gene matches: 13. This CDR3 is built from 17 residues. CDR3 bases: TGTGCCAGCAGTCCCGGAGCGGGAGGTCCCCCTGACAATGAGCAGTTCTTC. Residues: CASSPGAGGPPDNEQFF.

This clonotype occurred a few times. The chain combines TRBV14 with TRBJ1-2; TRBD1 might be the D (6 bases). The CDR3 runs to 15 residues. Germline V gene sequence: CDR1 SGHDN, CDR2 FVKESK. Between the trimmed V and J ends, which lost 0 bases and 7 bases, there was a span of 15 bases. CDR3 in amino acids: CASSQDPGGAFGYTF. CDR3 nucleotides: TGTGCCAGCAGCCAAGATCCCGGGGGCGCGTTTGGCTACACCTTC.

The chain links TRBV12-3 or TRBV12-4 to TRBJ2-5; D not certain. Trimming shortened V by 7 bases and J by 2 bases, and 11 bases separated the two germline ends. The length of the CDR3 is 13 residues. The DNA of the CDR3 is TGTGCCAGCAACCTGAACACACAAGAGACCCAGTACTTC. This encodes CASNLNTQETQYF.

The CDR3 sequence: CAWSAKRTDTQYF. The CDR3 DNA is TGTGCCTGGAGTGCCAAGAGGACAGATACGCAGTATTTT. This rearrangement joins TRBV30 to TRBJ2-3; D gene unclear. V lost 1 base, J lost 3 bases, and 8 bases lay in between. This CDR3 contains 13 residues. Germline CDR1 is GTSNPN and CDR2 is SVGIG (reference sequence).

This sequence joins TRBV24-1 and TRBJ2-1; 12 nucleotides agree with TRBD2. The ends lost 9 bases at V and 7 bases at J; junction bases unmatched: 12. Germline V lookup: CDR1 KGHDR, CDR2 SFDVKD. The CDR3 is 16 residues long. This CDR3 reads CATALAGGRSPNEQFF. CDR3 sequence (DNA): TGTGCCACCGCACTAGCGGGAGGACGGTCTCCAAATGAGCAGTTCTTC.

Note on this clonotype: At one end, the junction sequence differs from germline, possibly due to a read error. The chain is built from TRBV6-5 and TRBJ2-5; 7 nucleotides align to TRBD1. The DNA end lines up better with TRBJ2-7; the J call may be wrong. CDR1 and CDR2 (germline): MNHEY, SVGAGI. The CDR3 is 16 amino acids. The CDR3 DNA reads TGTGTCAGCTGGCTCACCCGGGACAGACTCTCCTACGAGCAGTACTTC. Its protein product is CVSWLTRDRLSYEQYF.